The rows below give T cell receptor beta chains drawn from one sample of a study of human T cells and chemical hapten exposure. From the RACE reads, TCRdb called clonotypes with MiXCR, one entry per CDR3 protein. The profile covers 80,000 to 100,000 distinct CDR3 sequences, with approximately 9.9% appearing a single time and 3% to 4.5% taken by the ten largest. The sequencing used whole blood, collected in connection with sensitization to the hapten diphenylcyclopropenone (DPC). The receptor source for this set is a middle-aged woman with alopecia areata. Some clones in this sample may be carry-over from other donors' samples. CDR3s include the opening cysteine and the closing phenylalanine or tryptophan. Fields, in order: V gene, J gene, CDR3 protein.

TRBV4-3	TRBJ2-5	CASSQDYWRQETQYF
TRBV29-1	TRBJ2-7	CSVGGDNYYEQYF
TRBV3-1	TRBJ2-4	CASSSHPALAKNIQYF
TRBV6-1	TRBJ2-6	CASKLDPGGANVLTF
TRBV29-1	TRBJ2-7	CSVERQGRGEQYF
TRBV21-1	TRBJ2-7	CASSSQKTGTYEQYF
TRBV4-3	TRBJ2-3	CASSQDRVGFSTDTQYF
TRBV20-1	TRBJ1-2	CSAPTVNYGYTF
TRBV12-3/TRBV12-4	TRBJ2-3	CATAGGIGADTQYF
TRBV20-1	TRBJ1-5	CSATLSRGSFNQPQHF
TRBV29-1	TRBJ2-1	CSVEEWDITNNEQFF
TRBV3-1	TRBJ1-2	CASSQEPGPGYTF
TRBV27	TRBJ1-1	CASFPEVRGPNTEAFF
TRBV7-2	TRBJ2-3	CASSKSGGSPDTQYF
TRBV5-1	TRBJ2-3	CASRAQGINTDTQYF
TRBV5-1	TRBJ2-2	CASSLSWGNTGELFF
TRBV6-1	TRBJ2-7	CATLNYEQYF
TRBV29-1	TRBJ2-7	CSVGLAGPYEQYF
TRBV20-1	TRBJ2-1	CSAWASGGASDNEQFF
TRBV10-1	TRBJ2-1	CASSESWRGNRDEQFF
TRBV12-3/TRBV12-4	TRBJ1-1	CASSTGGKMNTEAFF
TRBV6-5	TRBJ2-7	CASRGWDEPYEQYF
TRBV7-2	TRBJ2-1	CASSLGAGSYNEQFF
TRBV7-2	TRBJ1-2	CASSHYRSIDGYTF
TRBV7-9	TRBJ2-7	CASSLIDGFQGSSYEQYF
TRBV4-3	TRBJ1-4	CASSQGQGGEKLFF
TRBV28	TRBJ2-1	CASSSRDRAPIEQFF
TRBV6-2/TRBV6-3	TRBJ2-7	CASRTSGPYEQYF
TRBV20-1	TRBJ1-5	CSAQGRVNQPQHF
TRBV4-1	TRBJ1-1	CASSQPGGQGAEAFF
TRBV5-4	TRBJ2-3	CASSLPGPDTQYF
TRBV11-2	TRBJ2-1	CASSLSGGRIGEQFF
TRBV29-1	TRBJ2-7	CSVGSGEAEQYF
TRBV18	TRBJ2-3	CASSHRTDRGRADTQYF
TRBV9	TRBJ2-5	CASSPPHSGVVGETQYF
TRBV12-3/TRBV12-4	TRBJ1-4	CASSLGNSLSNEKLFF
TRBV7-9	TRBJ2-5	CASSSRGAGTQETQYF
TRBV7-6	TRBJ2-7	CASSLWQGHEQYF
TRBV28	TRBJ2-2	CASRRGAGRTTGELFF
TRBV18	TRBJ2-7	CASSSTGTGIEQYF
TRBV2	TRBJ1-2	CASSEQGNYGYTF